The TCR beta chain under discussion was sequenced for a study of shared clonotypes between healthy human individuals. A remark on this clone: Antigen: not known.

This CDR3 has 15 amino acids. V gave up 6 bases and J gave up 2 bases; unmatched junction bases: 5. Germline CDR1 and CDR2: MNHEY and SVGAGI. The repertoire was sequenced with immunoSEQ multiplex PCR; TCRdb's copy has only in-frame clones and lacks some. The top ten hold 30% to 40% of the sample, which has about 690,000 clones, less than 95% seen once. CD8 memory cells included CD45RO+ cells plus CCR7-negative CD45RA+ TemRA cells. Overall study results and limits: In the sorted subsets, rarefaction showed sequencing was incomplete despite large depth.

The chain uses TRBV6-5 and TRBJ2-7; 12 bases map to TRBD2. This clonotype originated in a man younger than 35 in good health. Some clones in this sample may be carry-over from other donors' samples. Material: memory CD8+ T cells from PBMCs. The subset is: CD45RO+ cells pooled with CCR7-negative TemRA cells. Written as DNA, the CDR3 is TGTGCCAGCAGCAGACTAGCGGGAGAACCCTACGAGCAGTACTTC. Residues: CASSRLAGEPYEQYF.